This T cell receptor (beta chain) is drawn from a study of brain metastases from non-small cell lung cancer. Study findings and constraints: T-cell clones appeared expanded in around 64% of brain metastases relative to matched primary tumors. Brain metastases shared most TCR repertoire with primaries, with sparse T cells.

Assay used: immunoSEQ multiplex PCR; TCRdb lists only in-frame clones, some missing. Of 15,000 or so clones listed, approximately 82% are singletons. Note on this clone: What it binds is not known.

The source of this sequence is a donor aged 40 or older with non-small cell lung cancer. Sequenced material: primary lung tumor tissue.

The CDR3 here is CASSQDLGLNTEAFF. CDR3 in DNA: TGCGCCAGCAGCCAAGATCTGGGACTCAACACTGAAGCTTTCTTT. The V call is TRBV4-3, the J call TRBJ1-1; possibly TRBD1 for D (5 bases). The V end lost 0 bases, the J end lost 2 bases, and 10 bases lay between the germline ends. The V gene's germline CDR1 is LGHNA and CDR2 YSLEER. The CDR3 sequence is 15 residues long.